This is a list of T cell receptor beta chains from one sample in a study of T cells in Graves' hyperthyroidism and ophthalmopathy. TCRdb analysed the multiplex PCR reads with MiXCR anew, one entry per CDR3 protein. The repertoire holds roughly 700,000 distinct CDR3 sequences, about 14% seen once, with roughly a tenth in the top ten. Material: blood. The receptors originated from a young woman with Graves' hyperthyroidism. The CDR3 runs from the conserved cysteine through the conserved F or W. The D gene is left open where the match is weak. Rows may omit the clone size; those that give it use once, few, many or a size class.

many	NA	TRBJ2-7	TRBV30	TGTGCCTGGAGGGGTCCCGGGGTCGAGCAGTACTTC	CAWRGPGVEQYF
NA	NA	TRBJ2-4	TRBV5-1	TGCGTCAGCAACCCAGTCGGAGGAAATGGAATATCCAAAAACATTCAGTACTTC	CVSNPVGGNGISKNIQYF
once	NA	TRBJ1-3	TRBV7-9	TGTGCCAGCAGCTTAGTCGTAGGGGCTGGAAACACCATATATTTT	CASSLVVGAGNTIYF
many	TRBD1	TRBJ2-7	TRBV5-5	TGTGCCAGCAGGAAAACAGGGGCTCAGGGGGAGCAGTACTTC	CASRKTGAQGEQYF
many	NA	TRBJ2-3	TRBV12-3/TRBV12-4	TGTGCCAGCAGTTTACGGATTGTAGACACAGATACGCAGTATTTT	CASSLRIVDTDTQYF
NA	TRBD1	TRBJ2-7	TRBV5-8	TGTGCCAGCACCAGCCTCCCGGGACAGGGAGGCGAGCAGTACTTC	CASTSLPGQGGEQYF
few	TRBD1	TRBJ2-7	TRBV12-3/TRBV12-4	TGTGCCAGCAGTTTAAGTGCGACAGGGGGCTCCTACGAGCAGTACTTC	CASSLSATGGSYEQYF
NA	NA	TRBJ2-2	TRBV9	NA	CASSVFGTGSTGELSF
few	TRBD2	TRBJ2-7	TRBV19	TGTGCCAGTAGCCGCCAGGGACTAGCTCAATCCGAGCAGTACTTC	CASSRQGLAQSEQYF
many	NA	TRBJ2-1	TRBV30	TGTGCCTGGAAGGATGGCCGCGCCACTTACTACAATGAGCAGTTCTTC	CAWKDGRATYYNEQFF
few	NA	TRBJ1-2	TRBV2	TGTGCCAGCATAACCCGGACTAAGGAAGATTATGGCTACACCTTC	CASITRTKEDYGYTF
many	TRBD2	TRBJ2-1	TRBV2	TGTGCCAGCACTAGCGGGATGTCGGATGAGCAGTTCTTC	CASTSGMSDEQFF
many	TRBD1	TRBJ1-1	TRBV28	TGTGCCAGCATACCGGGACAGGGCAAGAACACTGAAGCTTTCTTT	CASIPGQGKNTEAFF
many	NA	TRBJ2-1	TRBV13	TGTGCAGGGAGATGTGATAATGAGCAGTTCTTC	CAGRCDNEQFF
few	NA	TRBJ2-5	TRBV2	TGTGCCAGCAGTGAAACGCGTTCGGAAGAGACCCAGTACTTC	CASSETRSEETQYF
few	TRBD2	TRBJ2-5	TRBV4-1	TGCGCCAGCAGCCAAACGGGACTAGCGAGAGAGACCCAGTACTTC	CASSQTGLARETQYF
many	NA	TRBJ2-3	TRBV20-1	TGCAGTCGCGGCGGAGCGGTTGGAGATACGCAGTATTTT	CSRGGAVGDTQYF
few	TRBD2	TRBJ2-1	TRBV9	TGTGCCAGCAGCGTAGGCTACAGCGGGAGGGCAATGGGTGAGCAGTTCTTC	CASSVGYSGRAMGEQFF
many	NA	TRBJ1-6	TRBV28	TGTGCCAGCAGTTTAAGAGACTACAAAGGAGATTCACCCCTCCACTTT	CASSLRDYKGDSPLHF
few	NA	TRBJ1-2	TRBV29-1	TGCAGCGTGCGCAGGAGAGATTTAAGTGGTGGCTACACCTTC	CSVRRRDLSGGYTF
NA	TRBD1	TRBJ1-6	TRBV7-9	TGTGCCAGCAGCTCCCCGGACAGGCCCTATAATTCACCCCTCCACTTT	CASSSPDRPYNSPLHF
many	NA	TRBJ2-4	TRBV30	TGTGCCTGGAGTGTACAATCGGGGCTAGGCAAAAACATTCAGTACTTC	CAWSVQSGLGKNIQYF
many	TRBD2	TRBJ2-5	TRBV11-2	TGTGCCAGCAGCTTAGACGGTCTGTTAGCGGGCCTCCAAGAGACCCAGTACTTC	CASSLDGLLAGLQETQYF
NA	NA	TRBJ2-5	TRBV11-2	TGTGCCAGCAGCTTAGTCTCTCGGGGGCAGGGGACGCGAGAGACCCAGTACTTC	CASSLVSRGQGTRETQYF
many	NA	TRBJ2-7	TRBV12-3/TRBV12-4	TGTGCCAGCAGGCCCGATCGGGGGCAATCCTACGAGCAGTACTTC	CASRPDRGQSYEQYF
many	NA	TRBJ1-4	TRBV20-1	TGCAGTGCTAGAGGCCCTCAGGGGGAAAAACTGTTTTTT	CSARGPQGEKLFF
many	NA	TRBJ2-1	TRBV20-1	TGCAGTGCTACGAGAAGGGTTAACTACAATGAGCAGTTCTTC	CSATRRVNYNEQFF
many	TRBD1	TRBJ1-1	TRBV28	TGTGCCAGCAGTTTACTCGGGACAGGCACCTCCACTGAAGCTTTCTTT	CASSLLGTGTSTEAFF
NA	NA	TRBJ1-1	TRBV7-9	TGTGCCAGCAGCCGGGCGGTGGGAGGGCGTGCTTTCTTT	CASSRAVGGRAFF
NA	TRBD1	TRBJ2-6	TRBV10-3	TGTGCCATCAGTGGCGGCAGGGGGCGTGACGGGGCCAACGTCCTGACTTTC	CAISGGRGRDGANVLTF
many	NA	TRBJ1-1	TRBV6-1	TGTGCCAGCAGTTTCCAGGGGACTGAAGCTTTCTTT	CASSFQGTEAFF
many	NA	TRBJ1-1	TRBV2	TGTGCCAGCAGCCCCGCCCCAGGGAGGTTGGCTGAAGCTTTCTTT	CASSPAPGRLAEAFF
NA	TRBD1	TRBJ2-7	TRBV29-1	TGCAGCGTTGCACCGGGACAGGGGGCCGAGCAGTACTTC	CSVAPGQGAEQYF
many	NA	TRBJ1-1	TRBV13	TGTGCCAGCAGCCCGAGGGTGGTGAACACTGAAGCTTTCTTT	CASSPRVVNTEAFF
NA	NA	TRBJ2-5	TRBV24-1	TGTGCCACCAGTGACTTTGAGGGGGGAGAGACCCAGTACTTC	CATSDFEGGETQYF
NA	TRBD1	TRBJ2-6	TRBV12-3/TRBV12-4	TGTGCCAGCAGTCCGCCGACAGGGGCTCCCTCTGGGGCCAACGTCCTGACTTTC	CASSPPTGAPSGANVLTF
few	TRBD1	TRBJ1-5	TRBV6-1	TGTGCCAGCACCGACAGGGGAATTCAGCCCCAGCATTTT	CASTDRGIQPQHF
many	TRBD2	TRBJ2-1	TRBV24-1	TGTGCCACCAGTGATTCGGGACTATTCAACGGTGGAGAGCAGTTCTTC	CATSDSGLFNGGEQFF
NA	NA	TRBJ2-7	TRBV29-1	TGCAGCGCCGTTACGGGGCGAGCCTACGAGCAGTACTTC	CSAVTGRAYEQYF
NA	NA	TRBJ2-3	TRBV25-1	TGTGCCAGCAGTGAATTAACAGTACGGGGCACAGATACGCAGTATTTT	CASSELTVRGTDTQYF
many	NA	TRBJ2-3	TRBV7-3	TGTGCCAGCAGCTCAGGGGGGCGGGAGTCGGATACGCAGTATTTT	CASSSGGRESDTQYF
many	TRBD1	TRBJ1-5	TRBV6-1	TGTGCCAGCAGTGATTCCGGGACAGGGCCTCAGCCCCAGCATTTT	CASSDSGTGPQPQHF
many	NA	TRBJ2-7	TRBV6-2/TRBV6-3	TGTGCCAGCAGCGTGAACCCCGAAGGCTACGAGCAGTACTTC	CASSVNPEGYEQYF
many	NA	TRBJ1-6	TRBV12-3/TRBV12-4	TGTGCCAGCAGTTTTGAGACGGCTAATTCACCCCTCCACTTT	CASSFETANSPLHF
NA	TRBD1	TRBJ1-1	TRBV12-3/TRBV12-4	TGTGCCAGCAGCCACGACAGGGTCAAGGGGAACACTGAAGCTTTCTTT	CASSHDRVKGNTEAFF
NA	TRBD1	TRBJ1-5	TRBV10-3	TGTGCCATCAGTGAGTCAGACAGGGGGAATCAGCCCCAGCATTTT	CAISESDRGNQPQHF
many	TRBD1	TRBJ1-2	TRBV7-2	TGTGCCAGCAGCTTAACCCGGACAGGGTTTAACTATGGCTACACCTTC	CASSLTRTGFNYGYTF
few	NA	TRBJ2-1	TRBV5-1	TGCGCCAGCAGCTTAGGGGACTTAGGCTCCTACAATGAGCAGTTCTTC	CASSLGDLGSYNEQFF
many	NA	TRBJ2-1	TRBV4-3	TGCGCCAGCAGCCAAGGAGAGACACCCCTCAATGAGCAGTTCTTC	CASSQGETPLNEQFF